Following are 10 T cell receptor beta chains from one sample sequenced in a study of control samples from healthy donors and cancer patients. Sequenced by immunoSEQ multiplex PCR; TCRdb stores in-frame clones only, minus some. The sample shows roughly 68,000 clones, approximately 83% of them seen only once. Material: blood. The receptors were gathered from a man aged 60 to 75 in good health.

In its sample, this clone was seen a few times. The rearrangement uses TRBV14 and TRBJ2-1; 9 nucleotides align to TRBD2. In germline, CDR1 is SGHDN, CDR2 FVKESK. The ends lost 3 bases at V and 4 bases at J; junction bases unmatched: 10. The CDR3 runs to 17 residues. The CDR3 is CASSHAMGREGYNEQFF. CDR3 DNA sequence: TGTGCCAGCAGCCACGCGATGGGGCGGGAGGGTTACAATGAGCAGTTCTTC. The complete variable domain, with remaining parts taken from reference TRBV14 and TRBJ2-1, reads EAGVTQFPSHSVIEKGQTVTLRCDPISGHDNLYWYRRVMGKEIKFLLHFVKESKQDESGMPNNRFLAERTGGTYSTLKVQPAELEDSGVYFCASSHAMGREGYNEQFFGPGTRLTVL.

The rearrangement uses TRBV29-1 and TRBJ1-2; TRBD1 matches at 7 bases. J gave up 5 bases and V 4 bases, and 1 base lay outside the gene matches. Germline CDR1 is SQVTM and CDR2 is ANQGSEA. This CDR3 contains 11 residues. The CDR3 bases are TGCAGCGTTGTGGGACAGTATGGCTACACCTTC. Residues: CSVVGQYGYTF.

The chain has TRBV2 and TRBJ1-4; TRBD1 might be the D (5 bases). The CDR3 totals 16 residues. Germline V gives CDR1 SNHLY, CDR2 FYNNEI. Trimming took 2 bases from V and 8 from J, leaving 18 bases between them. In DNA form, the CDR3 reads TGTGCCAGCAGTGAAATGCCCCCGCAGGGCGGGGAAAAACTGTTTTTT. Protein sequence: CASSEMPPQGGEKLFF.

This chain connects TRBV7-9 to TRBJ2-5; 7 bases agree with TRBD2. This CDR3 has 14 amino acids. The germline gives CDR1 SEHNR, CDR2 FQNEAQ (reference sequence). J lost 5 bases, V lost 3 bases, and 6 bases had no gene match. The CDR3 sequence: CASSLGGSGETQYF. The CDR3, as DNA: TGTGCCAGCAGCTTGGGCGGGAGTGGCGAGACCCAGTACTTC.

The chain is built from TRBV15 and TRBJ1-2, with a tentative D call TRBD1 (6 bases). V was clipped by 3 bases and J by 5 bases, with 16 bases between them. The CDR3 runs to 15 residues. The germline gives CDR1 LNHNV, CDR2 YYDKDF (reference sequence). The DNA for the CDR3 is TGTGCCACCAGCAGGTCCTGGACAGAGACTTATGGCTACACCTTC. Protein: CATSRSWTETYGYTF.

This clone was recorded only once. The CDR3 DNA sequence: TGTGCCAGCAGTCTCGCGGCGGGGAACACTGAAGCTTTCTTT. Translating it yields CASSLAAGNTEAFF. The rearrangement joins TRBV6-2 or TRBV6-3 to TRBJ1-1; no definite D call. Trimming shortened V by 5 bases and J by 1 base, and 11 bases separated the two germline ends. Germline values: CDR1 MNHEY, CDR2 SVGEGT. The CDR3 runs to 14 residues.

The V gene is TRBV11-2, the J gene TRBJ2-1, with 9 bases lining up with TRBD2. Germline CDR1 and CDR2: SGHAT and FQNNGV. J lost 6 bases, V lost 1 base, and 4 bases had no gene match. There are 15 residues in the CDR3. CDR3 DNA: TGTGCCAGCAGCTTAGGCAAACTAGCGGGCAATGAGCAGTTCTTC. Its protein is CASSLGKLAGNEQFF.

This chain connects TRBV10-3 to TRBJ2-7; TRBD2 matches 7 bases. The V gene's germline CDR1 is ENHRY and CDR2 SYGVKD. CDR3 length: 15 residues. V gave up 8 bases and J gave up 2 bases; unmatched junction bases: 12. Here the CDR3 DNA reads TGTGCCATCCTAGCGGACGGCGGGCGGGCCTACGAGCAGTACTTC. The encoded protein is CAILADGGRAYEQYF.

The V call is TRBV15, the J call TRBJ2-1; tentatively, D is TRBD1 (8 bases). V dropped 5 bases and J dropped 2 bases, with 19 bases sitting between them. CDR3 length: 17 residues. The germline gives CDR1 LNHNV, CDR2 YYDKDF (reference sequence). CDR3 coding DNA: TGTGCCACCAGCGGAAAACAGGGGGGACTACCCTACAATGAGCAGTTCTTC. This gives the protein CATSGKQGGLPYNEQFF.

The chain employs TRBV13 and TRBJ1-2; weak D call: TRBD1 (5 bases). The germline V gene has CDR1 PRHDT and CDR2 FYEKMQ (reference sequence). CDR3 length equals 13 residues. V was cut by 5 bases and J by 5 bases, with 12 bases left in between. CDR3 sequence (DNA): TGTGCCAGCAGCCCGGGACGGGATTATGGCTACACCTTC. It encodes CASSPGRDYGYTF.